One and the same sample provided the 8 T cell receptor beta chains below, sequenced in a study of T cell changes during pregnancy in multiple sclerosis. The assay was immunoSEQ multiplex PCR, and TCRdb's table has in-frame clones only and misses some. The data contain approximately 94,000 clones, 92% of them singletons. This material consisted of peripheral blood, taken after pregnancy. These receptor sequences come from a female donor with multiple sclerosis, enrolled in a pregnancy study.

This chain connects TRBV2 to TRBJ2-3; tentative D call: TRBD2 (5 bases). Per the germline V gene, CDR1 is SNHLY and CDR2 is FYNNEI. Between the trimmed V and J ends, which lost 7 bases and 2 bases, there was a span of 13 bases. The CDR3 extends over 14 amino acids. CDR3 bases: TGTGCCAGCAAAGAGGGAATCCCCACAGATACGCAGTATTTT. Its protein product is CASKEGIPTDTQYF. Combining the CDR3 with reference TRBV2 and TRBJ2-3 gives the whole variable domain EPEVTQTPSHQVTQMGQEVILRCVPISNHLYFYWYRQILGQKVEFLVSFYNNEISEKSEIFDDQFSVERPDGSNFTLKIRSTKLEDSAMYFCASKEGIPTDTQYFGPGTRLTVL.

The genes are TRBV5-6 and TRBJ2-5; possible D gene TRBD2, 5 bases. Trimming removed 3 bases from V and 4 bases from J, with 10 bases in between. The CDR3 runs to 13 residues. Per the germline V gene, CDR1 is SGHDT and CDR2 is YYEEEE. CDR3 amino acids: CASSYAGRETQYF. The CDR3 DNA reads TGTGCCAGCAGCTATGCGGGCCGAGAGACCCAGTACTTC.

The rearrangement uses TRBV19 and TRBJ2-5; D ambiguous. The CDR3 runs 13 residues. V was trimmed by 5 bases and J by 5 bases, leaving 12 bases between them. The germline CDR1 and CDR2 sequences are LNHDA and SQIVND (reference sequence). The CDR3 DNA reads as TGTGCCAGTAGTGGCACGCTGGGCGAGACCCAGTACTTC. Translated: CASSGTLGETQYF.

The CDR3 coding sequence is TGTGCCAGTAGCCGCATGTGGGGGCCTTCGAACACTGAAGCTTTCTTT. Its protein product is CASSRMWGPSNTEAFF. The chain joins TRBV19 to TRBJ1-1; D may be TRBD1 (6 bases). This CDR3 comprises 16 residues. V lost 6 bases to trimming and J lost 1 base, with 18 bases between them. From germline, CDR1 is LNHDA and CDR2 SQIVND (reference sequence).

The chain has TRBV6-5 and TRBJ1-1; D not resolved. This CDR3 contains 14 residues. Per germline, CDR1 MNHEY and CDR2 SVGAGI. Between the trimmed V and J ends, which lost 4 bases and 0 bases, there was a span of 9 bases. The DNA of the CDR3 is TGTGCCAGCAGTTCAACAGCCATGAACACTGAAGCTTTCTTT. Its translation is CASSSTAMNTEAFF.

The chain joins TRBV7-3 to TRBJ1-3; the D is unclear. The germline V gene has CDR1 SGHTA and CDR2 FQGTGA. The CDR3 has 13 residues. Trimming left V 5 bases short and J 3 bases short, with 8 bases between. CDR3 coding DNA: TGTGCCAGCAGCCTAAACGGTGGAAACACCATATATTTT. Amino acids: CASSLNGGNTIYF.

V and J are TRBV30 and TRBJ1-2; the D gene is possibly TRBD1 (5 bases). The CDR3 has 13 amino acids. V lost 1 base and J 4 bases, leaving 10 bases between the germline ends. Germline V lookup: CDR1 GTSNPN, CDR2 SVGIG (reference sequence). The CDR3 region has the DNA TGTGCCTGGAGTGAGGGGCAGTTCTATGGCTACACCTTC. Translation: CAWSEGQFYGYTF.

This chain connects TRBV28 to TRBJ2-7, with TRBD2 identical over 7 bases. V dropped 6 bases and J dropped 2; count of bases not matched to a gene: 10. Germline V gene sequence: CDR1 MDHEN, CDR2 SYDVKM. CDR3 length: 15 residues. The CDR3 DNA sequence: TGTGCCAGCAGCCAGGACACGGGGGGAACCTACGAGCAGTACTTC. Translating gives CASSQDTGGTYEQYF.